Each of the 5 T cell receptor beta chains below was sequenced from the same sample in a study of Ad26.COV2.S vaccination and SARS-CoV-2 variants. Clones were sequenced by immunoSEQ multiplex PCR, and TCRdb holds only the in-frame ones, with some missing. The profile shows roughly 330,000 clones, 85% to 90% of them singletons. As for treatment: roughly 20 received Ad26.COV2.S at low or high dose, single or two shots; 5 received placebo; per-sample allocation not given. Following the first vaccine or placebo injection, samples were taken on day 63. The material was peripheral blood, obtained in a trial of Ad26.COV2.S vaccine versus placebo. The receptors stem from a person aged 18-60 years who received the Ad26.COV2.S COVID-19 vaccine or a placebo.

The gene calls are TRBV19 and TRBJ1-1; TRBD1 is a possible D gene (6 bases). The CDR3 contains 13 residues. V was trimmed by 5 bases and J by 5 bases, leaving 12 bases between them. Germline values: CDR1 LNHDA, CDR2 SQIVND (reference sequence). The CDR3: CASSWRRGTEAFF. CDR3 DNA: TGTGCCAGTAGTTGGCGGAGGGGGACTGAAGCTTTCTTT.

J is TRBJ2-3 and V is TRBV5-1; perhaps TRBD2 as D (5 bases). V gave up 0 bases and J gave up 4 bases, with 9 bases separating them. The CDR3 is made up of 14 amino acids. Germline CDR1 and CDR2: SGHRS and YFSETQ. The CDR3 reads CASSLGELSDTQYF. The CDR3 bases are TGCGCCAGCAGCTTGGGGGAGCTATCAGATACGCAGTATTTT.

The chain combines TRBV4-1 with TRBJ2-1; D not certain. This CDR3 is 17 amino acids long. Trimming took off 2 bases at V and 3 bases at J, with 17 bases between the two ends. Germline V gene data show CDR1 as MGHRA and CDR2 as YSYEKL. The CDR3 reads CASSQRYVGTYYNEQFF. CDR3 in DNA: TGCGCCAGCAGCCAAAGGTACGTGGGAACCTACTACAATGAGCAGTTCTTC.

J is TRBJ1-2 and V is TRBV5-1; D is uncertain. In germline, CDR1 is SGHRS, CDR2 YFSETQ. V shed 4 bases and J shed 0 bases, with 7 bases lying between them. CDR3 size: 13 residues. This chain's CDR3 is CASSTVSNYGYTF. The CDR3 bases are TGCGCCAGCAGCACGGTATCTAACTATGGCTACACCTTC.

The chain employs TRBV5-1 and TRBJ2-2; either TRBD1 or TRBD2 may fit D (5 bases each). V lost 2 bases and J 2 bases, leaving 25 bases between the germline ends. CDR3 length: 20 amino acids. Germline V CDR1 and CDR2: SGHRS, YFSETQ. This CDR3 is CASSFHPSLRGRLNTGELFF. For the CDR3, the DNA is TGCGCCAGCAGCTTCCACCCCTCTTTACGGGGACGACTAAACACCGGGGAGCTGTTTTTT.